This passage covers 5 T cell receptor beta chains from one sample sequenced in a study of cytomegalovirus exposure and HLA in healthy donors. The PCR had 60 Vbeta and 13 Jbeta primers. The table came from immunoSEQ multiplex PCR; TCRdb's copy has only in-frame clones and leaves some out. Of about 120,000 clones detected, 77% appear once; the ten largest clones hold around 3.5%. Sequencing input: PBMCs. These receptors were collected from a human donor in good health.

V gene TRBV4-1 combines with J gene TRBJ2-1; the D call may be TRBD1 or TRBD2 (10 bases each). CDR3 length: 20 amino acids. Germline assignment: CDR1 MGHRA and CDR2 YSYEKL. Trimming cost V 2 bases and J 7 bases, with 30 bases left between them. CDR3 region: CASSQRSDRGPSGSVNEQFF. Written as DNA, the CDR3 is TGCGCCAGCAGCCAACGGAGCGACAGGGGGCCTAGCGGGAGTGTGAATGAGCAGTTCTTC.

About this clone: Distinct nucleotide sequences in the sample also encode this CDR3. The J gene is TRBJ1-2, the V gene TRBV27; possible D gene TRBD1, 5 bases. CDR3 size: 15 residues. V was pared by 0 bases and J by 2 bases, with 10 bases between. Germline values: CDR1 MNHEY, CDR2 SMNVEV (reference sequence). CDR3: CASSLSSGVNYGYTF. The CDR3 DNA reads TGTGCCAGCAGTTTATCCTCGGGGGTAAACTATGGCTACACCTTC.

Here the CDR3 reads CASSYRPNTEAFF. DNA for the CDR3: TGTGCCAGCAGTTATCGTCCTAACACTGAAGCTTTCTTT. This chain connects TRBV28 to TRBJ1-1, with D unclear. CDR3 size: 13 residues. Trimming stripped 4 bases from V and 2 bases from J, with 8 bases between. Per germline, CDR1 MDHEN and CDR2 SYDVKM.

The rearrangement links TRBV29-1 to TRBJ1-1; tentatively, D is TRBD1 (5 bases). The germline V gene encodes CDR1 SQVTM and CDR2 ANQGSEA. Between the trimmed V and J ends, which lost 3 bases and 5 bases, there was a span of 13 bases. The CDR3 contains 13 residues. For the CDR3, the DNA is TGCAGCGTTGAGGAGCAGGGAGGGACTGAAGCTTTCTTT. Protein product: CSVEEQGGTEAFF.

CDR3 sequence: CASSSAGTSGGYEQYF. For the CDR3, the DNA is TGCGCCAGCAGTTCGGCCGGGACTAGCGGGGGCTACGAGCAGTACTTC. The chain is built from TRBV5-1 and TRBJ2-7; 14 nucleotides match TRBD2. Germline V gives CDR1 SGHRS, CDR2 YFSETQ. The CDR3 is 16 amino acids. V was pared by 5 bases and J by 3 bases, with 7 bases of the junction left unmatched.